What follows are 9 T cell receptor beta chains derived from one specimen sequenced in a study of response to subunit inactivated influenza vaccine. TCRdb processed the RT-PCR reads anew with MiXCR; each CDR3 protein has one entry. The sample holds about 700,000 distinct CDR3 sequences, roughly 15% seen once. The sample consisted of PBMCs from blood, taken less than 15 days before vaccination. The receptors were sampled from a man aged 50 to 60 who received an inactivated influenza vaccine.

As DNA, the CDR3 is TGTGCCAGCAGAGGGACAGTTAAAGAGACCCAGTACTTC. It encodes CASRGTVKETQYF. J is TRBJ2-5 and V is TRBV6-1, with 7 bases that match TRBD1. The junction had 4 bases not matched to a gene; V was cut back by 6 bases and J by 3 bases. This CDR3 comprises 13 residues. Germline V gene lookup returns CDR1 MNHNS and CDR2 SASEGT.

The chain joins TRBV2 to TRBJ2-7, with 7 bases matching TRBD1. The CDR3 has 15 residues. V gave up 7 bases and J gave up 0 bases; unmatched junction bases: 9. Germline CDR1 reads SNHLY; CDR2 reads FYNNEI. This chain's CDR3 is CASKKQGSSSYEQYF. Here the CDR3 DNA reads TGTGCCAGCAAGAAACAGGGGTCGAGCTCCTACGAGCAGTACTTC. The full variable domain, rest sourced from reference TRBV2 and TRBJ2-7, is EPEVTQTPSHQVTQMGQEVILRCVPISNHLYFYWYRQILGQKVEFLVSFYNNEISEKSEIFDDQFSVERPDGSNFTLKIRSTKLEDSAMYFCASKKQGSSSYEQYFGPGTRLTVT.

This clonotype has a single count. The J gene is TRBJ2-1, the V gene TRBV4-3; maybe TRBD2 (5 bases). V was clipped by 0 bases and J by 5 bases, with 14 bases between them. The CDR3 runs to 16 residues. In germline, CDR1 is LGHNA, CDR2 YSLEER. The DNA of the CDR3 is TGCGCCAGCAGCCAAGATGGGAGATGGGGTAACAATGAGCAGTTCTTC. Encoded protein: CASSQDGRWGNNEQFF.

The chain uses TRBV7-2 and TRBJ1-1; 7 bases fit TRBD1. Germline CDR1 reads SGHTA; CDR2 reads FQGNSA. The CDR3 spans 12 residues. V lost 5 bases and J lost 8; bases outside the gene matches: 5. The CDR3 DNA reads TGTGCCAGCAGCCGCCGACAGGGAGAAGCTTTCTTT. Protein sequence: CASSRRQGEAFF.

This clonotype was observed a few times. The rearrangement uses TRBV7-9 and TRBJ2-7; D remains ambiguous. CDR1 is SEHNR and CDR2 is FQNEAQ in the germline V gene (reference sequence). V was clipped by 7 bases and J by 2 bases, with 9 bases between them. This CDR3 is 12 amino acids long. CDR3 bases: TGTGCCAGCACCGCCAATGCCTACGAGCAGTACTTC. It codes for CASTANAYEQYF.

This clonotype was observed many times. The chain uses TRBV28 and TRBJ2-1, with D possibly TRBD1 on 5 matching bases. Deletions cut 6 bases from V and 9 bases from J, with 9 bases between. Germline loops: CDR1 MDHEN, CDR2 SYDVKM. The length of the CDR3 is 11 residues. The CDR3 nucleotides are TGTGCCAGCAGAGCCCAGGGTGAGCAGTTCTTC. This gives the protein CASRAQGEQFF.

This clonotype was counted between two and nine times. CDR3 region: CASNSITGAINNEQFF. DNA of the CDR3: TGTGCCAGCAACTCGATCACAGGGGCCATTAACAATGAGCAGTTCTTC. V and J are TRBV12-3 or TRBV12-4 and TRBJ2-1, with 7 nucleotides matching TRBD1. This CDR3 contains 16 residues. The J segment lost 5 bases and the V segment lost 7 bases, leaving 14 bases of the junction unmatched.

Many counts were recorded for this clonotype. This sequence joins TRBV7-2 and TRBJ2-1, with D unresolved. Between the trimmed V and J ends, which lost 5 bases and 4 bases, there was a span of 6 bases. This CDR3 contains 12 residues. The germline V gene has CDR1 SGHTA and CDR2 FQGNSA. The chain's CDR3 is CASSTTYNEQFF. Written as DNA, the CDR3 is TGTGCCAGCAGCACAACTTACAATGAGCAGTTCTTC.

This clonotype was detected only a few times. The chain uses TRBV29-1 and TRBJ2-6; D is perhaps TRBD2 (5 bases). Deletions cut 4 bases from V and 0 bases from J, with 16 bases between. Germline V gene lookup returns CDR1 SQVTM and CDR2 ANQGSEA. The CDR3 sequence is 17 residues long. CDR3 sequence (DNA): TGCAGCGTTGTGGACTTCATATCTAGCTCTGGGGCCAACGTCCTGACTTTC. Encoded protein: CSVVDFISSSGANVLTF.